Listed here are 15 T cell receptor beta chains from one sample, sequenced in a study of lymphopenia after photon versus proton radiotherapy. Sequencing used immunoSEQ multiplex PCR; TCRdb keeps in-frame clones, though not all of them. The sample holds 35,000 to 45,000 clones, around 83% seen once. Sequences were derived from peripheral blood, sampled from a patient treated with proton-based radiotherapy. The receptors were gathered from a woman aged 65 to 85 with pancreatic cancer.

This clone was observed a few times. The gene calls are TRBV27 and TRBJ2-1; 11 nucleotides agree with TRBD2. Germline V gene lookup returns CDR1 MNHEY and CDR2 SMNVEV (reference sequence). The CDR3 extends over 19 amino acids. After removal of 6 bases from V and 7 bases from J, the junction contained 20 bases not matched to a gene. The CDR3 DNA sequence: TGTGCCAGCAGGATCCTTACCCAAACCGGGACTAGCGGAAGGAATGAGCAGTTCTTC. Protein sequence: CASRILTQTGTSGRNEQFF.

V is TRBV7-2 and J is TRBJ1-6, with 7 nucleotides matching TRBD1. This CDR3 is 14 amino acids long. CDR1 and CDR2 from the germline V gene are SGHTA and FQGNSA. Trimming removed 6 bases from V and 6 bases from J; junction bases left unmatched: 5. Written as DNA, the CDR3 is TGTGCCAGCAGGATACAGGGGTCTAATTCACCCCTCCACTTT. It yields the protein CASRIQGSNSPLHF. Filled out from reference TRBV7-2 and TRBJ1-6, the complete variable domain reads GAGVSQSPSNKVTEKGKDVELRCDPISGHTALYWYRQSLGQGLEFLIYFQGNSAPDKSGLPSDRFSAERTGGSVSTLTIQRTQQEDSAVYLCASRIQGSNSPLHFGNGTRLTVT.

This sequence joins TRBV6-5 and TRBJ1-4, with 9 bases fitting TRBD1. The V gene end was trimmed by 5 bases and the J gene end by 7 bases; junction bases not matched to a gene: 8. CDR3 size: 15 residues. Germline V gene data show CDR1 as MNHEY and CDR2 as SVGAGI. For the CDR3, the DNA is TGTGCCAGCAGTGGGTGGACAGGGGTCGGTGAAAAACTGTTTTTT. Translated: CASSGWTGVGEKLFF.

There are a few counts of this clone. V gene TRBV15 combines with J gene TRBJ2-1; no clear D gene. This CDR3 comprises 15 residues. V was shortened by 3 bases and J by 0 bases, with 9 bases between the two germline ends. The germline V gene has CDR1 LNHNV and CDR2 YYDKDF (reference sequence). CDR3 DNA sequence: TGTGCCACCAGCAGTGACGTGAGCTCCTACAATGAGCAGTTCTTC. Encoded protein: CATSSDVSSYNEQFF. The full variable domain, its missing parts supplied by reference TRBV15 and TRBJ2-1, is DAMVIQNPRYQVTQFGKPVTLSCSQTLNHNVMYWYQQKSSQAPKLLFHYYDKDFNNEADTPDNFQSRRPNTSFCFLDIRSPGLGDTAMYLCATSSDVSSYNEQFFGPGTRLTVL.

Turning to this clone: Other nucleotide sequences in the sample specify the same CDR3. The rearrangement links TRBV5-6 to TRBJ2-5; the D is unclear. The V end lost 0 bases, the J end lost 5 bases, and 14 bases lay between the germline ends. This CDR3 spans 15 amino acids. Germline V gives CDR1 SGHDT, CDR2 YYEEEE. CDR3 sequence: CASSLAMQLRETQYF. CDR3 coding DNA: TGTGCCAGCAGCTTGGCCATGCAGCTCCGGGAGACCCAGTACTTC.

The rearrangement joins TRBV5-1 to TRBJ1-1, with a tentative D call TRBD1 (5 bases). Trimming cost V 0 bases and J 4 bases, with 16 bases left between them. The CDR3 runs to 16 residues. The V gene's germline CDR1 is SGHRS and CDR2 YFSETQ. The CDR3 sequence is CASSLVGGGVGTEAFF. CDR3 in DNA: TGCGCCAGCAGCTTGGTGGGAGGAGGGGTTGGCACTGAAGCTTTCTTT. The entire variable domain, with the rest obtained from reference TRBV5-1 and TRBJ1-1, is as follows: KAGVTQTPRYLIKTRGQQVTLSCSPISGHRSVSWYQQTPGQGLQFLFEYFSETQRNKGNFPGRFSGRQFSNSRSEMNVSTLELGDSALYLCASSLVGGGVGTEAFFGQGTRLTVV.

The table lists this clone with a few counts. V usage is TRBV7-9 and J usage is TRBJ1-5, with D perhaps matching TRBD1 (5 bases). Germline CDR1 is SEHNR and CDR2 is FQNEAQ (reference sequence). The V end was cut by 3 bases, the J end by 7 bases, with 7 bases between. This CDR3 is built from 12 residues. The CDR3 reads CASSFGGQPQHF. The CDR3 bases are TGTGCCAGCAGCTTCGGGGGGCAGCCCCAGCATTTT. Full variable domain (outside the CDR3, taken from reference TRBV7-9 and TRBJ1-5): DTGVSQNPRHKITKRGQNVTFRCDPISEHNRLYWYRQTLGQGPEFLTYFQNEAQLEKSRLLSDRFSAERPKGSFSTLEIQRTEQGDSAMYLCASSFGGQPQHFGDGTRLSIL.

The genes are TRBV6-5 and TRBJ2-2; unclear D gene. CDR1 MNHEY and CDR2 SVGAGI come from the germline V gene. V was trimmed by 3 bases and J by 5 bases, leaving 7 bases between them. This CDR3 has 13 residues. The DNA of the CDR3 is TGTGCCAGCAGTTATTTCGGGACCGGGGAGCTGTTTTTT. Protein: CASSYFGTGELFF.

This clone appeared a few times. This chain links TRBV30 with TRBJ1-4, with no clear D. Germline V gene sequence: CDR1 GTSNPN, CDR2 SVGIG (reference sequence). V lost 0 bases to trimming and J lost 8 bases, with 13 bases between them. The CDR3 is 14 residues long. CDR3 loop: CAWSVPGPGEKLFF. The DNA for the CDR3 is TGTGCCTGGAGTGTACCTGGGCCCGGGGAAAAACTGTTTTTT. The variable domain in full, completed from reference TRBV30 and TRBJ1-4, reads SQTIHQWPATLVQPVGSPLSLECTVEGTSNPNLYWYRQAAGRGLQLLFYSVGIGQISSEVPQNLSASRPQDRQFILSSKKLLLSDSGFYLCAWSVPGPGEKLFFGSGTQLSVL.

The sample holds a few counts of this clone. The V gene is TRBV7-2, the J gene TRBJ2-1, with TRBD2 matching over 10 bases. V shed 6 bases and J 7 bases; nucleotides not matched to a gene: 3. The CDR3 is made up of 13 amino acids. Per the germline V gene, CDR1 is SGHTA and CDR2 is FQGNSA. CDR3 protein: CASSPSGGNEQFF. In DNA, the CDR3 is TGTGCCAGCAGTCCTAGCGGGGGTAATGAGCAGTTCTTC.

This sequence joins TRBV6-5 and TRBJ1-3, with D uncertain. The CDR3 is made up of 15 amino acids. The germline V gene encodes CDR1 MNHEY and CDR2 SVGAGI. Deletions cut 5 bases from V and 0 bases from J, with 11 bases between. The CDR3 is CASSPRQYSGNTIYF. The CDR3 nucleotides read TGTGCCAGCAGTCCTCGACAATACTCTGGAAACACCATATATTTT.

CDR3 residues: CASAGTGNLRRAFF. In DNA form, the CDR3 reads TGTGCCAGTGCCGGGACAGGGAATCTTCGGAGAGCTTTCTTT. The V call is TRBV19, the J call TRBJ1-1, with 9 positions matching TRBD1. Germline trimming cut 8 bases from V and 10 bases from J; bases unmatched to any gene: 14. CDR1 LNHDA and CDR2 SQIVND come from the germline V gene (reference sequence). This CDR3 is 14 amino acids long.

This clone was detected only a few times. This rearrangement joins TRBV11-3 to TRBJ2-1, with TRBD1 identical over 7 bases. The V gene's germline CDR1 is SGHNT and CDR2 YENEEA. The ends lost 1 base at V and 11 bases at J; junction bases unmatched: 14. CDR3 length equals 16 residues. The CDR3 nucleotides read TGTGCCAGCAGCTTAGTACCCCCTCTGACAGGGTCGAAGCAGTTCTTC. Translation: CASSLVPPLTGSKQFF.

The CDR3 reads CASSLTAGTNYGYTF. Written as DNA, the CDR3 is TGTGCCAGCAGCTTAACGGCAGGGACTAACTATGGCTACACCTTC. The V gene is TRBV7-9, the J gene TRBJ1-2, with a weak D call TRBD1 (5 bases). The CDR3 is made up of 15 amino acids. In germline, CDR1 is SEHNR, CDR2 FQNEAQ (reference sequence). Trimming cost V 2 bases and J 0 bases, with 10 bases left between them.

The chain links TRBV9 to TRBJ2-3, with TRBD2 matching over 9 bases. The CDR3 is made up of 15 amino acids. Germline-derived CDR1 and CDR2 are SGDLS and YYNGEE. After removal of 3 bases from V and 2 bases from J, the junction contained 4 bases not matched to a gene. The CDR3 DNA follows: TGTGCCAGCAGCGCCCTAGCGGGGCCCACAGATACGCAGTATTTT. Protein: CASSALAGPTDTQYF.